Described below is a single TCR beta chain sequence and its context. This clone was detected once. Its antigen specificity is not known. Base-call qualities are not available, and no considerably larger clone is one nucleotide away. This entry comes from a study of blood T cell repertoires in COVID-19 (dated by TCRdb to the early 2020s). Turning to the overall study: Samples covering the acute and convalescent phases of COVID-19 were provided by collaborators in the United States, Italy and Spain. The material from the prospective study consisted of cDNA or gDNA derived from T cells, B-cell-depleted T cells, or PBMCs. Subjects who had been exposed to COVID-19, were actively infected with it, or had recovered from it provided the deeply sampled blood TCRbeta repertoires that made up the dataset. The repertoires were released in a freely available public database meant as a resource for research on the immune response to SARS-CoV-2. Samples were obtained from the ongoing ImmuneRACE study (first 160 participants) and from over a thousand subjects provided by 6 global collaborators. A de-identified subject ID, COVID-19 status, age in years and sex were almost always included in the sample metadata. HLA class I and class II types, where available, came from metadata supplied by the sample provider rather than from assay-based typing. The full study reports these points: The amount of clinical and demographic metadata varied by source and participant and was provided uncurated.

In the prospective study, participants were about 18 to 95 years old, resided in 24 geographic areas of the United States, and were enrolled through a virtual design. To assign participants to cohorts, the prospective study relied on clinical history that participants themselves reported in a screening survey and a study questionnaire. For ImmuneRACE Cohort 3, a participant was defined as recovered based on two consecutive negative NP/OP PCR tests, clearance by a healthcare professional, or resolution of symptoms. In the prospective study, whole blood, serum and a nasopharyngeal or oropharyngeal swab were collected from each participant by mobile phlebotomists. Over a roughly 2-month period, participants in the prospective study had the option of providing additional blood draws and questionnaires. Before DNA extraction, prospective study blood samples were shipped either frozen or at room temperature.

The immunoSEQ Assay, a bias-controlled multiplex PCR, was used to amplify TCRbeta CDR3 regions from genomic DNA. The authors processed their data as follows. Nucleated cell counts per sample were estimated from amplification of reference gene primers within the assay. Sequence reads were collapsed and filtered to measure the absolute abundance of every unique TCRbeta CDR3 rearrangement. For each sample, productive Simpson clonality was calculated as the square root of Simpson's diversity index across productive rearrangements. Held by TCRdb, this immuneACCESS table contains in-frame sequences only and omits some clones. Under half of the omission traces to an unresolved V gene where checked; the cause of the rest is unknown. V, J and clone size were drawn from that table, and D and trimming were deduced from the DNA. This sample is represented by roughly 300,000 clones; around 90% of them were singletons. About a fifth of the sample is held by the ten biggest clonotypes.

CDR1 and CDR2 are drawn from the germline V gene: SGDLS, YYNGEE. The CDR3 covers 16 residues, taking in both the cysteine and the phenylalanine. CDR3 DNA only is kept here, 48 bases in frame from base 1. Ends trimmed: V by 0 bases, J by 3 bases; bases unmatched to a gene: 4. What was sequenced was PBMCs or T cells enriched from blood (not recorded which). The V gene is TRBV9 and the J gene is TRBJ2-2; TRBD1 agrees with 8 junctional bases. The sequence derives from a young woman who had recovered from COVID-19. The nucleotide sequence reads TGTGCCAGCAGCGTAGCCGGGACAGGTTACACCGGGGAGCTGTTTTTT. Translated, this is CASSVAGTGYTGELFF. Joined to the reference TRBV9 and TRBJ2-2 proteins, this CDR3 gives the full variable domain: DSGVTQTPKHLITATGQRVTLRCSPRSGDLSVYWYQQSLDQGLQFLIQYYNGEERAKGNILERFSAQQFPDLHSELNLSSLELGDSALYFCASSVAGTGYTGELFFGEGSRLTVL.